Following are 30 T cell receptor beta chains from one sample sequenced in a study of cytomegalovirus exposure and HLA in healthy donors. In the PCR, 60 Vbeta and 13 Jbeta primers were used. Method: immunoSEQ multiplex PCR; TCRdb's copy keeps in-frame clones and lacks some. The sample carries about 170,000 clones, about 85% recorded once. Material for sequencing was PBMCs. All receptors come from a man in his thirties or forties in good health and CMV-seropositive.

The rearrangement uses TRBV4-3 and TRBJ2-1; 10 bases map to TRBD2. Germline lookup yields CDR1 LGHNA and CDR2 YSLEER. V was clipped by 4 bases and J by 4 bases; unmatched bases: 4. This CDR3 has 15 residues. CDR3 protein: CASSRGTSVYNEQFF. The CDR3 nucleotides read TGCGCCAGCAGCCGGGGGACTAGCGTTTACAATGAGCAGTTCTTC.

V usage is TRBV7-9 and J usage is TRBJ2-5; the D gene is possibly TRBD2 (7 bases). Trimming cost V 8 bases and J 1 base, with 14 bases left between them. This CDR3 spans 14 amino acids. Germline lookup yields CDR1 SEHNR and CDR2 FQNEAQ (reference sequence). In DNA, the CDR3 is TGTGCCAGCGGGGGGGCGCCTGTCCAAGAGACCCAGTACTTC. Its protein product is CASGGAPVQETQYF.

This chain uses TRBV27 with TRBJ1-1; 12 bases map to TRBD1. The CDR3 sequence is 15 residues long. Per the germline V gene, CDR1 is MNHEY and CDR2 is SMNVEV (reference sequence). V dropped 10 bases and J dropped 10; count of bases not matched to a gene: 16. The CDR3 nucleotides are TGTGCCACCTCGACCGGGGACAGGGGGCTTGTCGGAGCTTTCTTT. Translation gives CATSTGDRGLVGAFF.

CDR3: CASSAFSYTF. The CDR3 coding sequence is TGTGCCAGCAGTGCTTTCTCCTACACCTTC. The chain joins TRBV6-4 to TRBJ1-2; no definite D call. Germline CDR1 MRHNA, CDR2 SNTAGT. The V end lost 4 bases, the J end lost 10 bases, and 7 bases lay between the germline ends. The CDR3 has 10 amino acids.

The chain has TRBV5-1 and TRBJ2-3, with 9 bases lining up with TRBD1. Losses at the gene ends were 4 bases for V and 4 bases for J; bases not matched to a gene: 7. CDR3 length equals 15 residues. The germline gives CDR1 SGHRS, CDR2 YFSETQ. As DNA, the CDR3 is TGCGCCAGCAGCCCCGGGACAGGGAACCCAGATACGCAGTATTTT. This encodes CASSPGTGNPDTQYF.

The CDR3: CAWGGGDRGNGYGYTF. The CDR3, as DNA: TGTGCCTGGGGGGGTGGAGACAGGGGCAACGGCTATGGCTACACCTTC. The chain uses TRBV30 and TRBJ1-2, with TRBD1 identical over 8 bases. V gave up 5 bases and J gave up 4 bases; unmatched junction bases: 15. From germline, CDR1 is GTSNPN and CDR2 SVGIG (reference sequence). The CDR3 contains 16 residues.

Here the CDR3 reads CASSSRGGGNQPQHF. The CDR3 DNA follows: TGTGCCAGTAGTAGCCGGGGCGGGGGCAATCAGCCCCAGCATTTT. The gene calls are TRBV19 and TRBJ1-5; perhaps TRBD1 as D (5 bases). The CDR3 is 15 amino acids. Germline CDR1 and CDR2: LNHDA and SQIVND (reference sequence). V was pared by 4 bases and J by 2 bases, with 12 bases between.

This sequence joins TRBV27 and TRBJ2-1; 8 positions agree with TRBD2. With V trimmed by 6 bases and J by 6 bases, 7 bases remained unmatched. The CDR3 covers 14 residues. The germline V gene has CDR1 MNHEY and CDR2 SMNVEV (reference sequence). This CDR3 is CASRGLASTNEQFF. The CDR3 region has the DNA TGTGCCAGCAGAGGACTAGCCTCCACCAATGAGCAGTTCTTC.

This chain connects TRBV15 to TRBJ1-2; TRBD1 agrees at 7 bases. V shed 1 base, J shed 0 bases, and the junction held 5 bases outside the gene matches. Germline V gene sequence: CDR1 LNHNV, CDR2 YYDKDF (reference sequence). The CDR3 covers 16 residues. Written as DNA, the CDR3 is TGTGCCACCAGCAGAGCGAGGACAGGAGCTAACTATGGCTACACCTTC. Residues: CATSRARTGANYGYTF.

The CDR3 DNA reads as TGTGCCAGCAGCCGTTTCGCGGCGACCAACACCGGGGAGCTGTTTTTT. Translation: CASSRFAATNTGELFF. The chain has TRBV7-2 and TRBJ2-2; D gene ambiguous. Germline V gene lookup returns CDR1 SGHTA and CDR2 FQGNSA. This CDR3 spans 16 amino acids. V lost 5 bases and J lost 2, with 15 bases in between.

The rearrangement links TRBV9 to TRBJ2-5, with 9 bases aligning to TRBD1. V gave up 0 bases and J gave up 4 bases; unmatched junction bases: 7. This CDR3 is built from 16 residues. Germline CDR1 and CDR2: SGDLS and YYNGEE. The CDR3: CASSVVGTGSGETQYF. The CDR3 DNA is TGTGCCAGCAGCGTAGTCGGGACAGGGTCGGGAGAGACCCAGTACTTC.

The gene calls are TRBV6-5 and TRBJ2-3, with 11 bases that match TRBD2. V gave up 2 bases and J gave up 3 bases; unmatched junction bases: 4. CDR3 length: 16 residues. CDR1 is MNHEY and CDR2 is SVGAGI in the germline V gene. DNA for the CDR3: TGTGCCAGCAGTTACGGACTAGCGGGCGGTACAGATACGCAGTATTTT. Translation gives CASSYGLAGGTDTQYF.

The J gene is TRBJ1-6, the V gene TRBV27, with D possibly TRBD1 on 6 matching bases. This CDR3 spans 17 amino acids. Germline CDR1 MNHEY, CDR2 SMNVEV (reference sequence). Trimming took 7 bases from V and 10 from J, leaving 26 bases between them. The CDR3 is CASTSGAGQSAWSPLHF. The CDR3 nucleotides read TGTGCCAGCACCTCAGGGGCCGGACAGAGCGCATGGTCACCCCTCCACTTT.

The chain links TRBV5-8 to TRBJ2-1; 9 positions match TRBD2. The CDR3 has 15 amino acids. J lost 4 bases, V lost 0 bases, and 2 bases had no gene match. Germline CDR1 and CDR2: SGHTS and YDEGEE. The CDR3 DNA reads as TGTGCCAGCAGCTTGGGTAGCGGGAGTTACAATGAGCAGTTCTTC. This encodes CASSLGSGSYNEQFF.

This sequence joins TRBV4-1 and TRBJ2-3; D is unclear. Germline V gives CDR1 MGHRA, CDR2 YSYEKL. The V and J ends lost 0 bases and 6 bases respectively, with 16 bases between them. The CDR3 loop spans 16 amino acids. The CDR3 nucleotides read TGCGCCAGCAGCCAAGACCACGGTCGAGTCCCGGATACGCAGTATTTT. Protein product: CASSQDHGRVPDTQYF.

This clone was counted a few times. The CDR3 loop is CASRSTGDQPQHF. CDR3 nucleotides: TGTGCCAGCAGATCGACAGGGGATCAGCCCCAGCATTTT. The genes are TRBV28 and TRBJ1-5; 8 bases are shared with TRBD1. Germline V gene data show CDR1 as MDHEN and CDR2 as SYDVKM. The trim removed 6 bases at V and 5 bases at J, leaving 3 bases unmatched. This CDR3 is built from 13 residues.

Only a few counts were recorded for this clone. The rearrangement uses TRBV4-1 and TRBJ1-5; D unresolved. With 4 bases removed from V and 1 base from J, the gap between germline ends came to 11 bases. CDR1 is MGHRA and CDR2 is YSYEKL in the germline V gene. This CDR3 spans 15 amino acids. The CDR3 DNA sequence: TGCGCCAGCAGCCCGGATCGGGTAAGCAATCAGCCCCAGCATTTT. This codes for CASSPDRVSNQPQHF.

The chain couples TRBV5-1 to TRBJ2-1; a possible D gene is TRBD2 (5 bases). Germline V gives CDR1 SGHRS, CDR2 YFSETQ. The CDR3 length is 18 residues. Between the trimmed V and J ends, which lost 2 bases and 0 bases, there was a span of 18 bases. CDR3 sequence reads: CASSLRKERLYSYNEQFF. DNA of the CDR3: TGCGCCAGCAGCTTACGGAAAGAAAGACTATACTCCTACAATGAGCAGTTCTTC.

The genes are TRBV6-1 and TRBJ2-7, with 8 bases identical to TRBD2. There are 16 residues in the CDR3. Germline V CDR1 and CDR2: MNHNS, SASEGT. V lost 2 bases and J lost 5; bases outside the gene matches: 11. The CDR3 coding sequence is TGTGCCAGCAGTGAAAGACTGCTAGCGGGTAGAGACGAGCAGTACTTC. Protein product: CASSERLLAGRDEQYF.

This clone was counted between two and nine times. The chain joins TRBV5-1 to TRBJ1-1; D is possibly TRBD1 (5 bases). Germline loops: CDR1 SGHRS, CDR2 YFSETQ. V lost 1 base to trimming and J lost 1 base, with 14 bases between them. The length of the CDR3 is 16 residues. The CDR3 nucleotides read TGCGCCAGCAGCTTGACAGGAGTGGTCCGGAACACTGAAGCTTTCTTT. This sequence encodes CASSLTGVVRNTEAFF.

This chain links TRBV2 with TRBJ1-5, with TRBD1 matching over 8 bases. Germline V CDR1 and CDR2: SNHLY, FYNNEI. Trimming removed 7 bases from V and 6 bases from J; junction bases left unmatched: 8. CDR3 length: 14 residues. The chain's CDR3 is CASTLTGAGQPQHF. CDR3 nucleotides: TGTGCCAGCACCTTGACAGGGGCGGGTCAGCCCCAGCATTTT.

This clone was counted a single time. An end of the junction does not agree with germline; a read error may underlie this. This rearrangement joins TRBV7-9 to TRBJ2-3; 7 nucleotides match TRBD2. Germline CDR1 reads SEHNR; CDR2 reads FQNEAQ (reference sequence). This CDR3 comprises 16 residues. CDR3 residues: CSSSPGLDALTDTQYF. CDR3 in DNA: TGTTCCAGCAGCCCAGGACTAGACGCACTCACAGATACGCAGTATTTT.

The chain recombines TRBV7-6 with TRBJ2-1, with D perhaps matching TRBD2 (5 bases). The CDR3 spans 12 residues. Germline V CDR1 and CDR2: SGHVS, FNYEAQ. With 5 bases removed from V and 10 bases from J, the gap between germline ends came to 12 bases. CDR3 bases: TGTGCCAGCAGCAAACAAGGCGGGGAGCAGTTCTTC. Translating gives CASSKQGGEQFF.

This sequence joins TRBV10-3 and TRBJ1-2, with 7 bases identical to TRBD1. Germline loops: CDR1 ENHRY, CDR2 SYGVKD. This CDR3 has 14 residues. Losses at the gene ends were 2 bases for V and 3 bases for J; bases not matched to a gene: 3. This CDR3 reads CAISEGQAYYGYTF. The CDR3, as DNA: TGTGCCATCAGTGAGGGACAGGCTTACTATGGCTACACCTTC.

This sequence joins TRBV6-6 and TRBJ1-5; TRBD1 agrees at 8 bases. From germline, CDR1 is MNHNY and CDR2 SVGAGI (reference sequence). J gave up 3 bases and V 7 bases, and 8 bases lay outside the gene matches. The CDR3 has 15 amino acids. The CDR3 region has the DNA TGTGCCAGCACCGTTACAGGGGGACACAATCAGCCCCAGCATTTT. The encoded protein is CASTVTGGHNQPQHF.

The rearrangement uses TRBV6-5 and TRBJ1-1, with 9 bases identical to TRBD1. This CDR3 region has 15 residues. V shed 8 bases, J shed 6 bases, and the junction held 13 bases outside the gene matches. Per germline, CDR1 MNHEY and CDR2 SVGAGI. Here the CDR3 DNA reads TGTGCCAGCGTTAAAAGCGGGACAGGGAGGGCTGAAGCTTTCTTT. Its translation: CASVKSGTGRAEAFF.

V and J are TRBV5-6 and TRBJ1-2; 7 bases fit TRBD1. Germline lookup yields CDR1 SGHDT and CDR2 YYEEEE. The V gene end was trimmed by 1 base and the J gene end by 8 bases; junction bases not matched to a gene: 11. The CDR3 is 15 residues long. CDR3 bases: TGTGCCAGCAGCTTGTTAACGAGACAGGGCAACGGCTACACCTTC. It translates to CASSLLTRQGNGYTF.

This chain links TRBV9 with TRBJ2-3; 10 bases are a match to TRBD2. CDR3 length: 15 residues. V dropped 4 bases and J dropped 6; count of bases not matched to a gene: 8. Germline assignment: CDR1 SGDLS and CDR2 YYNGEE. The CDR3 sequence: CASSPQAGGPDTQYF. The CDR3 DNA is TGTGCCAGCAGCCCTCAAGCGGGAGGGCCGGATACGCAGTATTTT. Using reference TRBV9 and TRBJ2-3 for the parts outside the CDR3, the full variable domain is DSGVTQTPKHLITATGQRVTLRCSPRSGDLSVYWYQQSLDQGLQFLIQYYNGEERAKGNILERFSAQQFPDLHSELNLSSLELGDSALYFCASSPQAGGPDTQYFGPGTRLTVL.

This sequence joins TRBV7-2 and TRBJ2-4, with 7 bases lining up with TRBD1. V shed 5 bases and J 8 bases; nucleotides not matched to a gene: 6. Germline CDR1 and CDR2: SGHTA and FQGNSA. The CDR3 loop spans 13 amino acids. DNA of the CDR3: TGTGCCAGCAGCGAGGGGGCGTATTACATTCAGTACTTC. Protein: CASSEGAYYIQYF. Using reference TRBV7-2 and TRBJ2-4 for the parts outside the CDR3, the full variable domain is GAGVSQSPSNKVTEKGKDVELRCDPISGHTALYWYRQSLGQGLEFLIYFQGNSAPDKSGLPSDRFSAERTGGSVSTLTIQRTQQEDSAVYLCASSEGAYYIQYFGAGTRLSVL.

This clone was seen more than once but under ten times. The J gene is TRBJ1-1, the V gene TRBV6-5; D gene ambiguous. Deletions cut 0 bases from V and 4 bases from J, with 9 bases between. The germline V gene encodes CDR1 MNHEY and CDR2 SVGAGI. The CDR3 runs to 14 residues. CDR3 nucleotides: TGTGCCAGCAGTTACTCGTACTTCCGCACTGAAGCTTTCTTT. It yields the protein CASSYSYFRTEAFF.